These 12 T cell receptor beta chains originate from one sample sequenced in a study of CD8 T cells in ankylosing spondylitis. Points from the study as a whole: The study identified a TCR beta motif of eight highly homologous variants that appeared characteristic of ankylosing spondylitis blood.

These receptors are not linked to any known antigen. MiXCR, applied by TCRdb to the 5' RACE reads, yields one record per CDR3 protein. The table shows more than 600,000 distinct CDR3 sequences, with roughly 19% occurring only once. Sequenced input: blood, either unsorted or a sorted T cell fraction (not recorded which). The receptors were sampled from a male donor with ankylosing spondylitis.

This clonotype was seen only a few times. The rearrangement joins TRBV4-1 to TRBJ1-2, with D perhaps matching TRBD1 (5 bases). Trimming removed 4 bases at V and 3 bases at J, with 15 bases between. Germline values: CDR1 MGHRA, CDR2 YSYEKL. The CDR3 consists of 15 residues. The CDR3 region is CASSLSWGDDYGYTF. The CDR3 nucleotides are TGCGCCAGCAGCCTTAGTTGGGGGGATGACTATGGCTACACCTTC.

The V gene is TRBV2, the J gene TRBJ2-1; 10 nucleotides align to TRBD2. J gave up 4 bases and V 4 bases, and 10 bases lay outside the gene matches. CDR3 size: 17 residues. Germline assignment: CDR1 SNHLY and CDR2 FYNNEI. In nucleotides, the CDR3 is TGTGCCAGCAGTGCTAGCGGGAGAGGCTTAACGTACAATGAGCAGTTCTTC. This codes for CASSASGRGLTYNEQFF.

This chain uses TRBV18 with TRBJ2-5; D uncertain. This CDR3 has 14 residues. Germline-derived CDR1 and CDR2 are KGHSH and LQKENI. Trimming took off 3 bases at V and 2 bases at J, with 10 bases between the two ends. The CDR3 is CASSPSGRQETQYF. The CDR3 DNA reads as TGTGCCAGCTCACCGTCGGGCAGACAAGAGACCCAGTACTTC.

The J gene is TRBJ2-1, the V gene TRBV15, with a weak D call TRBD1 (6 bases). From germline, CDR1 is LNHNV and CDR2 YYDKDF (reference sequence). This CDR3 contains 13 residues. V was cut by 5 bases and J by 8 bases, with 13 bases left in between. The CDR3 loop reads CATSPPTGHEQFF. The CDR3 DNA is TGTGCCACCAGCCCCCCGACAGGTCATGAGCAGTTCTTC.

This clonotype was seen only a few times. The CDR3 sequence is CAIKGQGTNYGYTF. The DNA of the CDR3 is TGTGCCATCAAAGGACAGGGCACTAACTATGGCTACACCTTC. The chain employs TRBV10-3 and TRBJ1-2, with 8 bases identical to TRBD1. The CDR3 has 14 residues. CDR1 ENHRY and CDR2 SYGVKD come from the germline V gene. V was clipped by 7 bases and J by 0 bases; unmatched bases: 4.

The chain combines TRBV27 with TRBJ2-3; tentatively, D is TRBD2 (6 bases). The CDR3 consists of 15 residues. Germline V gene data show CDR1 as MNHEY and CDR2 as SMNVEV (reference sequence). Trimming removed 5 bases at V and 3 bases at J, with 15 bases between. CDR3 region: CASSELAAGTDTQYF. The DNA for the CDR3 is TGTGCCAGCAGTGAGTTAGCGGCCGGAACAGATACGCAGTATTTT.

The chain couples TRBV12-3 or TRBV12-4 to TRBJ2-1, with 7 bases lining up with TRBD1. The CDR3 is 14 residues long. V was clipped by 6 bases and J by 5 bases; unmatched bases: 7. The CDR3 region has the DNA TGTGCCAGCAGGAAGGGGACAGCTAACAATGAGCAGTTCTTC. It yields the protein CASRKGTANNEQFF.

The chain employs TRBV6-5 and TRBJ2-3; D is ambiguous. The germline V and J ends were trimmed by 0 bases and 1 base, with 11 bases remaining between them. This CDR3 has 16 amino acids. CDR1 and CDR2 from the germline V gene are MNHEY and SVGAGI. In DNA, the CDR3 is TGTGCCAGCAGTTACTCTAACCGCTGGGGCACAGATACGCAGTATTTT. Its protein is CASSYSNRWGTDTQYF.

This clonotype was seen only a few times. J is TRBJ1-1 and V is TRBV7-6, with a weak D call TRBD1 (5 bases). The CDR3 runs 14 residues. The V end was cut by 4 bases, the J end by 1 base, with 10 bases between. Germline loops: CDR1 SGHVS, CDR2 FNYEAQ. The CDR3 region is CASSSPGENTEAFF. CDR3 coding DNA: TGTGCCAGCAGCTCCCCGGGGGAGAACACTGAAGCTTTCTTT.

The CDR3 loop is CASRRGAGELFF. CDR3 DNA sequence: TGTGCCAGCAGACGCGGCGCCGGGGAGCTGTTTTTT. The V and J genes are TRBV12-3 or TRBV12-4 and TRBJ2-2, with D unresolved. V shed 6 bases and J shed 6 bases, with 8 bases lying between them. CDR3 length equals 12 residues.

This clonotype was seen only a few times. This rearrangement joins TRBV5-4 to TRBJ2-2; D is possibly TRBD1 or TRBD2 (5 bases each). Between the trimmed V and J ends, which lost 2 bases and 5 bases, there was a span of 13 bases. Looked up from germline, CDR1 is SGHNT and CDR2 is YYREEE (reference sequence). The CDR3 consists of 15 residues. The CDR3 loop reads CASSFERGLTGELFF. In nucleotides, the CDR3 is TGTGCCAGCAGCTTCGAGAGGGGATTGACCGGGGAGCTGTTTTTT.

J is TRBJ2-7 and V is TRBV4-1, with TRBD2 matching over 9 bases. The germline V gene encodes CDR1 MGHRA and CDR2 YSYEKL. The CDR3 has 17 amino acids. Losses at the gene ends were 0 bases for V and 4 bases for J; bases not matched to a gene: 10. The CDR3 region is CASSQDNPLAGWYEQYF. CDR3 DNA sequence: TGCGCCAGCAGCCAAGACAATCCACTAGCGGGTTGGTACGAGCAGTACTTC.